These 15 T cell receptor beta chains originate from one sample sequenced in a study of T cells after yellow fever vaccination. TCRdb recomputed calls from the 5' RACE reads with MiXCR, one row per CDR3 protein. The profile covers 120,000 or so distinct CDR3 sequences, with over 8% appearing a single time and approximately 39% taken by the ten largest. The material sequenced was CD8+ T cells sorted from PBMCs, taken on the day of the yellow fever booster vaccination. These receptors were collected from a man between 18 and 35 years old who received the YFV17D yellow fever vaccine.

The CDR3 sequence is CASTPILQGWTGELFF. CDR3 DNA: TGTGCCAGCACCCCGATCCTACAGGGGTGGACCGGGGAGCTGTTTTTT. This chain connects TRBV7-8 to TRBJ2-2; 7 bases are a match to TRBD1. The CDR3 sequence is 16 residues long. Trimming took 7 bases from V and 5 from J; bases not matched to a gene: 13. Germline CDR1 and CDR2: SGHVS and FQNEAQ.

This clonotype came up a few times. The rearrangement joins TRBV9 to TRBJ1-2; tentative D call: TRBD1 (5 bases). The germline V and J ends were trimmed by 4 bases and 8 bases, with 24 bases remaining between them. Germline V gene sequence: CDR1 SGDLS, CDR2 YYNGEE. CDR3 size: 16 residues. The CDR3 DNA follows: TGTGCCAGCAGCCCCGCTGGGGCCGCTGGTACGGGGGGCTACACCTTC. Translation gives CASSPAGAAGTGGYTF.

This clonotype was seen at least ten times. The chain has TRBV9 and TRBJ2-1, with D unresolved. Looked up from germline, CDR1 is SGDLS and CDR2 is YYNGEE. This CDR3 spans 14 amino acids. V was cut by 1 base and J by 1 base, with 6 bases left in between. The CDR3 loop is CASSVKGSYNEQFF. Here the CDR3 DNA reads TGTGCCAGCAGCGTAAAAGGTTCCTACAATGAGCAGTTCTTC.

This clonotype showed up just a few times. The chain is built from TRBV5-4 and TRBJ2-7, with unresolved D. The V gene lost 0 bases and the J gene lost 3 bases, with 7 bases spanning the gap. The CDR3 has 13 amino acids. CDR1 is SGHNT and CDR2 is YYREEE in the germline V gene (reference sequence). CDR3 region: CASSLGQHYEQYF. The CDR3 DNA reads TGTGCCAGCAGCTTGGGGCAGCACTACGAGCAGTACTTC.

This chain uses TRBV12-3 or TRBV12-4 with TRBJ1-2; D perhaps matches TRBD1 (5 bases). The V gene lost 5 bases and the J gene lost 1 base, with 14 bases spanning the gap. CDR3 length: 15 residues. The DNA of the CDR3 is TGTGCCAGCAGTCCCTGGGGGGGGTATAACTATGGCTACACCTTC. Protein sequence: CASSPWGGYNYGYTF.

The chain has TRBV12-5 and TRBJ2-3; D is uncertain. Between the trimmed V and J ends, which lost 5 bases and 6 bases, there was a span of 9 bases. The CDR3 length is 12 residues. Germline-derived CDR1 and CDR2 are LGHNT and FRNRAP. In DNA, the CDR3 is TGTGCTAGTGGTCCACCTGGTGATACGCAGTATTTT. Its protein product is CASGPPGDTQYF.

The chain joins TRBV13 to TRBJ2-3; D perhaps matches TRBD1 (6 bases). Germline lookup yields CDR1 PRHDT and CDR2 FYEKMQ (reference sequence). This CDR3 has 17 amino acids. Trimming pared 5 bases from V and 0 bases from J, leaving 18 bases between. The CDR3 sequence is CASSPTKQGSSTDTQYF. The DNA of the CDR3 is TGTGCCAGCAGCCCAACAAAACAGGGAAGCAGCACAGATACGCAGTATTTT.

The rearrangement joins TRBV6-6 to TRBJ2-5; no clear D gene. The CDR3 loop spans 14 amino acids. CDR1 and CDR2 from the germline V gene are MNHNY and SVGAGI (reference sequence). Trimming removed 5 bases at V and 1 base at J, with 11 bases between. The chain's CDR3 is CASSPSRSQETQYF. CDR3 sequence (DNA): TGTGCCAGCAGTCCTTCAAGGAGCCAAGAGACCCAGTACTTC.

The J gene is TRBJ2-7, the V gene TRBV15; 8 nucleotides align to TRBD1. With V trimmed by 2 bases and J by 2 bases, 8 bases remained unmatched. This CDR3 comprises 16 residues. Germline V gene data show CDR1 as LNHNV and CDR2 as YYDKDF (reference sequence). The CDR3 region has the DNA TGTGCCACCAGCAGACACTTGGACAGGGAACCCTACGAGCAGTACTTC. Translation: CATSRHLDREPYEQYF.

This clonotype was found many times. V gene TRBV12-3 or TRBV12-4 combines with J gene TRBJ1-1; 7 bases fit TRBD1. Trimming at V came to 5 bases and at J to 2 bases, leaving 5 bases not matched to a gene. This CDR3 is 14 amino acids long. CDR3 sequence: CASSPGTDNTEAFF. The CDR3 nucleotides are TGTGCCAGCAGTCCGGGGACAGATAACACTGAAGCTTTCTTT.

The rearrangement links TRBV12-3 or TRBV12-4 to TRBJ1-5, with 8 bases fitting TRBD1. V shed 6 bases, J shed 5 bases, and the junction held 3 bases outside the gene matches. The CDR3 has 13 amino acids. The CDR3 here is CASRGQGYQPQHF. The CDR3 coding sequence is TGTGCCAGCAGAGGACAGGGCTATCAGCCCCAGCATTTT.

The J gene is TRBJ2-2, the V gene TRBV7-9; no clear D gene. This CDR3 contains 15 residues. The germline gives CDR1 SEHNR, CDR2 FQNEAQ (reference sequence). V was trimmed by 5 bases and J by 4 bases, leaving 14 bases between them. The CDR3 DNA is TGTGCCAGCAGCGAGACCGGGCGCGGCACCGGGGAGCTGTTTTTT. It encodes CASSETGRGTGELFF.

This clonotype has a handful of counts. The chain links TRBV5-6 to TRBJ2-1, with 8 bases fitting TRBD1. Germline V lookup: CDR1 SGHDT, CDR2 YYEEEE. CDR3 size: 15 residues. V dropped 4 bases and J dropped 0; count of bases not matched to a gene: 3. The CDR3 DNA sequence: TGTGCCAGCAGCGAAACAGGGGGCTCCTACAATGAGCAGTTCTTC. Translating gives CASSETGGSYNEQFF.

This clonotype was seen only a few times. This chain connects TRBV11-1 to TRBJ1-4, with a tentative D call TRBD1 (6 bases). The CDR3 is 15 residues long. V was shortened by 5 bases and J by 3 bases, with 13 bases between the two germline ends. Germline V gene data show CDR1 as SGHAT and CDR2 as FQDESV (reference sequence). CDR3 DNA: TGTGCCAGCAGCGTGCAGGGGTCCTCTAATGAAAAACTGTTTTTT. This translates into CASSVQGSSNEKLFF.

This clonotype was observed a handful of times. This chain uses TRBV6-2 or TRBV6-3 with TRBJ2-7, with 7 bases that match TRBD1. The length of the CDR3 is 13 residues. Losses at the gene ends were 4 bases for V and 2 bases for J; bases not matched to a gene: 2. Germline lookup yields CDR1 MNHEY and CDR2 SVGEGT. The CDR3 is CASSWDRTYEQYV. The CDR3 nucleotides read TGTGCCAGCAGTTGGGACAGAACCTACGAGCAGTACGTC.